This TCR beta chain appears in the sequencing data of a study of cytomegalovirus exposure and HLA in healthy donors. Overall study: Counted in an early data release were about 86 million unique TCRs from HLA-typed donors.

There are 15 residues in the CDR3. With 4 bases clipped from V and 3 bases from J, the junction kept 4 bases outside the gene matches. Per the germline V gene, CDR1 is SGHNT and CDR2 is YYREEE (reference sequence). A multiplex PCR was run with 60 Vbeta primers and 13 Jbeta primers. Sequencing was performed with immunoSEQ multiplex PCR; in TCRdb, only in-frame clones are kept and a portion is missing. The top ten clones hold about 3.1% of a sample with about 130,000 clones, around 70% of them seen once. Details on this clone: Its target is unknown.

Study findings and constraints: Some V segments, including TRBV6-2 and TRBV6-3, were excluded as indistinguishable. TCR beta sequences numbering some 17,000 were associated with HLA alleles at 0.05 false discovery rate in a later analysis.

The rearrangement links TRBV5-4 to TRBJ2-2; TRBD1 matches at 9 bases. The sample consisted of PBMCs. The receptor comes from a human donor in good health. CDR3 bases: TGTGCCAGCAGCCCCGGGACAGGGTACACCGGGGAGCTGTTTTTT. Translated: CASSPGTGYTGELFF.